Each of the 8 T cell receptor beta chains below was sequenced from the same sample in a study of blood T cell repertoires in COVID-19. Only in-frame clones appear in the TCRdb table, and some are missing; sequencing was by immunoSEQ multiplex PCR. The data hold 20,000 to 25,000 clones, with around 86% observed a single time. The sample was peripheral blood. These receptors came from an elderly woman with acute or convalescent COVID-19.

This chain connects TRBV6-5 to TRBJ1-2; D might be TRBD1 (6 bases). Germline V gives CDR1 MNHEY, CDR2 SVGAGI. V was pared by 0 bases and J by 5 bases, with 10 bases between. The CDR3 length is 14 residues. CDR3 protein: CASSYSSGQYGYTF. Here the CDR3 DNA reads TGTGCCAGCAGTTACTCGTCGGGACAATATGGCTACACCTTC.

The J gene is TRBJ2-1, the V gene TRBV11-3; unclear D gene. The CDR3 is 15 amino acids. Germline V gives CDR1 SGHNT, CDR2 YENEEA. V gave up 0 bases and J gave up 1 base, with 7 bases separating them. The CDR3 nucleotides read TGTGCCAGCAGCTTAGATCATCAATCCTACAATGAGCAGTTCTTC. Its protein is CASSLDHQSYNEQFF. The variable domain in full, with the rest retrieved from reference TRBV11-3 and TRBJ2-1, is EAGVVQSPRYKIIEKKQPVAFWCNPISGHNTLYWYLQNLGQGPELLIRYENEEAVDDSQLPKDRFSAERLKGVDSTLKIQPAELGDSAVYLCASSLDHQSYNEQFFGPGTRLTVL.

For the CDR3, the DNA is TGTGCCAGCGACCGACGGGGGAACACTGAAGCTTTCTTT. It codes for CASDRRGNTEAFF. The chain couples TRBV13 to TRBJ1-1; D gene unclear. The germline CDR1 and CDR2 sequences are PRHDT and FYEKMQ (reference sequence). V was clipped by 8 bases and J by 1 base, with 11 bases between them. This CDR3 spans 13 amino acids.

This clone was observed once. Other nucleotide sequences in the sample specify the same CDR3. The chain employs TRBV29-1 and TRBJ1-2, with D tentatively TRBD1 (6 bases). V was pared by 6 bases and J by 8 bases, with 19 bases between. Germline loops: CDR1 SQVTM, CDR2 ANQGSEA. This CDR3 is 13 amino acids long. The CDR3 is CSVPDREGGGYTF. In nucleotides, the CDR3 is TGCAGCGTGCCGGACCGGGAGGGGGGGGGCTACACCTTC.

This chain links TRBV7-2 with TRBJ2-5; no definite D call. Germline-derived CDR1 and CDR2 are SGHTA and FQGNSA. The CDR3 runs 16 residues. The V gene lost 2 bases and the J gene lost 2 bases, with 15 bases spanning the gap. CDR3: CASSLSPKPLQETQYF. The CDR3 region has the DNA TGTGCCAGCAGCTTATCCCCTAAGCCCCTGCAAGAGACCCAGTACTTC.

The chain employs TRBV10-3 and TRBJ2-5; TRBD2 matches 10 bases. CDR1 and CDR2 from the germline V gene are ENHRY and SYGVKD. The length of the CDR3 is 16 residues. V lost 8 bases and J lost 2; bases outside the gene matches: 11. The CDR3 spells CAIAHSGTSVQETQYF. The CDR3, as DNA: TGTGCCATCGCCCATTCGGGGACTAGCGTTCAAGAGACCCAGTACTTC.

This clone was observed a few times. V is TRBV7-9 and J is TRBJ2-1, with 10 bases lining up with TRBD2. The CDR3 contains 16 residues. Germline trimming cut 5 bases from V and 9 bases from J; bases unmatched to any gene: 13. The V gene's germline CDR1 is SEHNR and CDR2 FQNEAQ (reference sequence). CDR3 region: CASSPRGSGGAVEQFF. The CDR3 DNA reads TGTGCCAGCAGCCCGAGGGGAAGCGGGGGGGCTGTTGAGCAGTTCTTC. Supplemented by reference TRBV7-9 and TRBJ2-1, the full variable domain reads DTGVSQNPRHKITKRGQNVTFRCDPISEHNRLYWYRQTLGQGPEFLTYFQNEAQLEKSRLLSDRFSAERPKGSFSTLEIQRTEQGDSAMYLCASSPRGSGGAVEQFFGPGTRLTVL.

This clone was observed a few times. The V gene is TRBV7-9, the J gene TRBJ1-1; tentative D call: TRBD1 (6 bases). The germline CDR1 and CDR2 sequences are SEHNR and FQNEAQ (reference sequence). The CDR3 covers 15 residues. The ends were cut back, 1 base at V and 2 bases at J, with 11 bases in the middle. The CDR3 coding sequence is TGTGCCAGCAGCTTAGTTAAAGGGGGTAACACTGAAGCTTTCTTT. Amino acids: CASSLVKGGNTEAFF.